Given below is one T cell receptor (beta chain) in context. The clone's antigen remains unknown. A commercial ELISA kit detecting HCMV-specific IgG in serum was used to determine HCMV serostatus. Peripheral blood mononuclear cells were isolated from blood by Ficoll density gradient centrifugation. TCRdb shows the sequencer as Illumina HiSeq 2000. 5'RACE template switching, by which a universal primer site and unique molecular identifiers were added, was used to make TCR beta cDNA libraries. Priming for cDNA synthesis came from the TCR beta constant segment, and two successive PCR amplification steps followed. Per the original workflow: MIGEC was used to demultiplex reads and group the reads by UMI, and MiTCR was used to assemble and quantify clonotypes. To exclude erroneous sequences, any TCR cDNA sequence not supported by at least two reads was discarded. The tcR package was used for downstream repertoire analysis, and clonotypes were matched across fractions by CDR3 nucleotide sequence plus V segment. VDJmatch was used to annotate antigen specificity against VDJdb, with one amino acid substitution in CDR3 permitted. Following TCRdb reprocessing, every CDR3 protein sequence forms one entry, and DNA is not provided. V and J calls and clone size were set by TCRdb, not the authors. The sample table on file contains 550,000 or so distinct CDR3 sequences. Of the sample, 3% to 4.5% falls within the top ten clones.

This record comes from a study of T cells expressing NK-cell markers (dated by TCRdb to the early 2020s). Broadly, across the study: Fewer than ten donors provided sorted CD3+CD56+NKG2C+, CD3+CD56+NKG2C- and CD3+CD56-NKG2C+ T-cell subsets, whose TCR beta-chain repertoires were profiled. Of the eight sequenced donors, seven were found to be HCMV-seropositive and one was found to be HCMV-seronegative. Illumina HiSeq 2000/2500, MiSeq or NextSeq was used to sequence libraries as 2 x 150 bp reads. Randomly selected healthy volunteers, three men and five women, were used as the eight sequenced donors.

The paper's findings and limits, for the study overall: Those dominant clonotypes were again the most abundant among CD3+CD56-NKG2C+ cells in a few donors, at about 25-60.1%. Whether the expanded NKG2C-expressing T cell clones were specific for HCMV antigens remained unclear. In several donors, the dominant CD3+CD56+NKG2C+ clonotypes were among the top 10 CD8+ clonotypes and accounted for about 1.0-7.5% of CD8+ T cells.

The CDR3 runs 17 amino acids, cysteine and phenylalanine included. No DNA has been recorded. The germline V gene specifies SGHAT as CDR1 and FQNNGV as CDR2. The material sequenced was blood T cells: a sorted CD56 or NKG2C T cell subset, CD4+ or CD8+ T cells, or bulk PBMC T cells (not recorded which). The receptor was derived from a man between 18 and 29 years old in good health. Donor details come from another sample of the same person, matched by shared clones. The chain is assembled from TRBV11-2 and TRBJ1-6; as DNA is missing, the TRBD1 call by TCRdb cannot be tested. CDR3 loop: CASSLLPRAQALSPLHF.